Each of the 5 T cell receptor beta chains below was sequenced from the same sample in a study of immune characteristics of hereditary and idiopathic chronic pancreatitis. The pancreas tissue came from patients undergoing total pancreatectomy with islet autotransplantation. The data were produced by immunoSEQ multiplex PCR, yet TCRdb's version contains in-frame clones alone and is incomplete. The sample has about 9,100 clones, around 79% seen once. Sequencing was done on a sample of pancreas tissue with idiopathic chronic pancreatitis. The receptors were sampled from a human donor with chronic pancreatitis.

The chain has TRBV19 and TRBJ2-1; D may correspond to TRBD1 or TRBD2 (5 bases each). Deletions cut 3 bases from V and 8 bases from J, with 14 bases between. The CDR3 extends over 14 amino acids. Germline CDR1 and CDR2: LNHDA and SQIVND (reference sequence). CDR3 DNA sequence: TGTGCCAGTAGTATCCGGGACCCAAAGGATGAGCAGTTCTTC. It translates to CASSIRDPKDEQFF.

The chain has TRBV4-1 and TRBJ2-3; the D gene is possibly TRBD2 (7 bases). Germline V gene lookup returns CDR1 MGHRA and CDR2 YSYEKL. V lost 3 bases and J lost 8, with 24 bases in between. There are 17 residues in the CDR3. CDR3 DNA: TGCGCCAGCAGCCAGCCTGCCGAGCGGGGACAAGGGGGTACGCAGTATTTT. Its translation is CASSQPAERGQGGTQYF.

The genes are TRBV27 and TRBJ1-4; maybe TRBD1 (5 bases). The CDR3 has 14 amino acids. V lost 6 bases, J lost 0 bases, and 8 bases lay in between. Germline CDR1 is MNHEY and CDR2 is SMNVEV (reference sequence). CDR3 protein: CASRDIATNEKLFF. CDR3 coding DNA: TGTGCCAGCAGGGACATAGCAACTAATGAAAAACTGTTTTTT. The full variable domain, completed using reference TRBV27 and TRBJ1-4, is EAQVTQNPRYLITVTGKKLTVTCSQNMNHEYMSWYRQDPGLGLRQIYYSMNVEVTDKGDVPEGYKVSRKEKRNFPLILESPSPNQTSLYFCASRDIATNEKLFFGSGTQLSVL.

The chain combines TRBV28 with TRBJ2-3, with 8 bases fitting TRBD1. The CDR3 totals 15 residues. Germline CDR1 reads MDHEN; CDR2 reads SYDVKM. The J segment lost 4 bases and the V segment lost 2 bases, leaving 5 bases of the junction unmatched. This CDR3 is CASSLPGQGPDTQYF. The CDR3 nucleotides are TGTGCCAGCAGTTTACCCGGACAGGGTCCAGATACGCAGTATTTT.

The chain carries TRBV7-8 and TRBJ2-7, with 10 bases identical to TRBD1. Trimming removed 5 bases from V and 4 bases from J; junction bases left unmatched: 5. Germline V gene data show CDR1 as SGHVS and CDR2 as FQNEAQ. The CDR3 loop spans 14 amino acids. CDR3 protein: CASSLGTGVYEQYV. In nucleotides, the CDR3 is TGTGCCAGCAGCCTCGGGACAGGGGTATACGAGCAGTACGTC.